This is a list of T cell receptor beta chains from one sample in a study of T-cell memory formation after mild COVID-19. Each CDR3 protein is one row after TCRdb ran MiXCR on the 5' RACE reads. The data contain 200,000 to 300,000 distinct CDR3 sequences, 15% of them singletons. Input material: PBMCs or a T cell subset sorted from them (not recorded which). These receptors came from an adult woman who had mild COVID-19 (a few samples of this study predate the infection). Cell type and time point are not known. The CDR3 runs from the conserved cysteine through the conserved F or W. Fields, in order: D gene, clone size, J gene, V gene, CDR3 DNA, CDR3 protein. The D gene is left open where the match is weak. Part of the rows lack a size; the others show once, few, many or a class for expanded clones.

d_call: .; clone_size: .; j_call: TRBJ1-5; v_call: TRBV27; cdr3_nt: TGTGCCAGCAGTTTATCGGCCGACGGGCAGCCCCAGCATTTT; cdr3_aa: CASSLSADGQPQHF
d_call: TRBD1; clone_size: .; j_call: TRBJ1-5; v_call: TRBV9; cdr3_nt: TGTGCCAGTGCAGAGGGGGCTCTAGGCAATCAGCCCCAGCATTTT; cdr3_aa: CASAEGALGNQPQHF
d_call: .; clone_size: few; j_call: TRBJ1-5; v_call: TRBV27; cdr3_nt: TGTGCCAGCAGTTTCGAAGCTAATCAGCCCCAGCATTTT; cdr3_aa: CASSFEANQPQHF
d_call: .; clone_size: many; j_call: TRBJ1-1; v_call: TRBV12-3/TRBV12-4; cdr3_nt: TGTGCCAGCAGTGGTCTTCGACAGAGTACGGGAAACACTGAAGCTTTCTTT; cdr3_aa: CASSGLRQSTGNTEAFF
d_call: .; clone_size: few; j_call: TRBJ2-5; v_call: TRBV10-3; cdr3_nt: TGTGCCATCAGTACCCAAACGCAAGAGACCCAGTACTTC; cdr3_aa: CAISTQTQETQYF
d_call: TRBD2; clone_size: .; j_call: TRBJ2-1; v_call: TRBV7-2; cdr3_nt: TGTGCCAGCAGCCCAAGACTAGCGAGGGGAGCAAAGGTCAGTGAGCAGTTCTTC; cdr3_aa: CASSPRLARGAKVSEQFF
d_call: TRBD2; clone_size: .; j_call: TRBJ2-7; v_call: TRBV20-1; cdr3_nt: TGCAGTGCTCCTCTCGCGGGAGAGTACGAGCAGTACTTC; cdr3_aa: CSAPLAGEYEQYF
d_call: .; clone_size: many; j_call: TRBJ2-5; v_call: TRBV12-3/TRBV12-4; cdr3_nt: TGTGCCAGCAGTTTACCAGGAGAGACCCAGTACTTC; cdr3_aa: CASSLPGETQYF
d_call: .; clone_size: few; j_call: TRBJ1-2; v_call: TRBV6-1; cdr3_nt: TGTGCCAGCAGTGCTACGCCGACATTGGCAGGGGCTAACTATGGCTACACCTTC; cdr3_aa: CASSATPTLAGANYGYTF
d_call: .; clone_size: .; j_call: TRBJ1-2; v_call: TRBV5-1; cdr3_nt: TGCGCCAGCAGCCCTGACAGCGCGGGGGGCTACACCTTC; cdr3_aa: CASSPDSAGGYTF
d_call: .; clone_size: .; j_call: TRBJ1-1; v_call: TRBV2; cdr3_nt: TGTGCCAGCATCAGGGCTCGGGCCGCTGAAGCTTTCTTT; cdr3_aa: CASIRARAAEAFF
d_call: .; clone_size: .; j_call: TRBJ2-5; v_call: TRBV20-1; cdr3_nt: TGCAGTGCTAGAGTCCCAGGGAAAGAGACCCAGTACTTC; cdr3_aa: CSARVPGKETQYF
d_call: TRBD1; clone_size: .; j_call: TRBJ2-7; v_call: TRBV2; cdr3_nt: TGTGCCAGCAGGGACAGGGTAGGGTTCCGCTACGAGCAGTACTTC; cdr3_aa: CASRDRVGFRYEQYF
d_call: .; clone_size: .; j_call: TRBJ1-2; v_call: TRBV14; cdr3_nt: TGTGCCAGCAGCCGTCAGGGGTTCTATGGCTACACCTTC; cdr3_aa: CASSRQGFYGYTF
d_call: .; clone_size: .; j_call: TRBJ2-6; v_call: TRBV6-5; cdr3_nt: TGTGCCAGCAGAACTTCGGGCTCTGGGGCCAACGTCCTGACTTTC; cdr3_aa: CASRTSGSGANVLTF
d_call: .; clone_size: .; j_call: TRBJ2-7; v_call: TRBV5-4; cdr3_nt: TGTGCCAGCAGCTACCGCGGACAGAGCTCCTACGAGCAGTACTTC; cdr3_aa: CASSYRGQSSYEQYF
d_call: .; clone_size: .; j_call: TRBJ2-7; v_call: TRBV12-3/TRBV12-4; cdr3_nt: TGTGCCAGCAGTTTACGTAGGGACCAAGAGCAGTACTTC; cdr3_aa: CASSLRRDQEQYF
d_call: .; clone_size: few; j_call: TRBJ2-7; v_call: TRBV20-1; cdr3_nt: TGCAGTGCTAGAGATGGAAAGGACAACTCCTACGAGCAGTACTTC; cdr3_aa: CSARDGKDNSYEQYF
d_call: .; clone_size: few; j_call: TRBJ1-4; v_call: TRBV5-1; cdr3_nt: TGCGCCAGCAGCTTGGAGGGGAGGATAGGAGAAAAACTGTTTTTT; cdr3_aa: CASSLEGRIGEKLFF
d_call: TRBD1; clone_size: .; j_call: TRBJ2-3; v_call: TRBV7-6; cdr3_nt: TGTGCCAGCAGCTTAGCACCGGGACAGGGAGGCACAGATACGCAGTATTTT; cdr3_aa: CASSLAPGQGGTDTQYF
d_call: .; clone_size: .; j_call: TRBJ2-5; v_call: TRBV5-1; cdr3_nt: TGCGCCAGCATTAACGACGGACAAGAGACCCAGTACTTC; cdr3_aa: CASINDGQETQYF